This T cell receptor (beta chain) originates from a study of blood T cells in healthy people across ages. The CDR3 consists of 13 residues. Germline-derived CDR1 and CDR2 are LNHNV and YYDKDF (reference sequence). As to this clonotype: A single base separates this from a much larger clone, so it may be a read error.

Next came a second PCR, run for roughly 6 to 11 cycles, which used a sample-barcoded 5' primer along with a J-beta primer mix. Every cDNA was tagged by a template-switch adaptor with 12 random nucleotides. TCRdb re-derived calls from the 5' RACE reads in MiXCR, one entry per CDR3 protein. This sample has roughly 700,000 distinct CDR3 sequences, with about a third found just once. This TCR was recovered from a woman older than 75 in good health. This chain joins TRBV15 and TRBJ1-2, with D hard to call. The sample consisted of blood. CDR3 bases: TGTGCCACCAGCAGTATAAGACTCGATGGCTGCACCTTC. The encoded protein is CATSSIRLDGCTF.